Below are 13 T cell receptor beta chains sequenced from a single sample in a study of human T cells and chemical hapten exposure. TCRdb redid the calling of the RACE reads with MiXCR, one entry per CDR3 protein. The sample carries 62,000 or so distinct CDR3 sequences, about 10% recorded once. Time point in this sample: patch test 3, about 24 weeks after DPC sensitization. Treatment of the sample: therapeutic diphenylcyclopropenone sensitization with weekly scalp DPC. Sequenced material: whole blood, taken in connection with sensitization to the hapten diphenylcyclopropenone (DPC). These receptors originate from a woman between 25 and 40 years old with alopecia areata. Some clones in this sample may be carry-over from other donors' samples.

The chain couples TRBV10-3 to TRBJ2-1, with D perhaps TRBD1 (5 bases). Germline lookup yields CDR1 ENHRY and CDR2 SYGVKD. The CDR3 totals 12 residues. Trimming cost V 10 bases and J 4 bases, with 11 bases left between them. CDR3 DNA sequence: TGTGCCACGCGAGACAGTTACAATGAGCAGTTCTTC. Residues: CATRDSYNEQFF.

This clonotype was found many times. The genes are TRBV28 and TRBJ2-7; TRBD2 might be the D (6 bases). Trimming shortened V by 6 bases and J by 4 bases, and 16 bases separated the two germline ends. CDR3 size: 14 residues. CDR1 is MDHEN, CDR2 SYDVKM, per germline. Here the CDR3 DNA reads TGTGCCAGCAGCCTAGTCGCCGGGACTTACGAGCAGTACTTC. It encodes CASSLVAGTYEQYF.

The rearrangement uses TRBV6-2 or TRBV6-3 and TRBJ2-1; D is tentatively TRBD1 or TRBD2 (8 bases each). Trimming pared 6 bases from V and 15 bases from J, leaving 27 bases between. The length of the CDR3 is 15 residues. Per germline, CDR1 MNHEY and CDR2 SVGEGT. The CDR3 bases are TGTGCCAGCAGGCCCGGCCTAGCGGGTACAGGGGGTCTGTTCTTC. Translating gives CASRPGLAGTGGLFF.

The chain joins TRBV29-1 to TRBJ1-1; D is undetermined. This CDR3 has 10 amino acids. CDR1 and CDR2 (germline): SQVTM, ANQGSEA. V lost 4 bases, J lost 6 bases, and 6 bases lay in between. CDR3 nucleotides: TGCAGCGTTGCCGGTGCTGAAGCTTTCTTT. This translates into CSVAGAEAFF.

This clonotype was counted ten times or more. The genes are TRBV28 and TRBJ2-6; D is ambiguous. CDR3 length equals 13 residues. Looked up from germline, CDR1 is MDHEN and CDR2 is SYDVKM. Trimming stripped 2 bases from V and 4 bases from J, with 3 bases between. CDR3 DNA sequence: TGTGCCAGCAGTTTAGGCGGGGCCAACGTCCTGACTTTC. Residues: CASSLGGANVLTF.

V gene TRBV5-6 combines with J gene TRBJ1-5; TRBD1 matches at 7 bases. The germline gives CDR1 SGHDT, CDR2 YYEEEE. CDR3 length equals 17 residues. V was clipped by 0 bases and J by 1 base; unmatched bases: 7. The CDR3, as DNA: TGTGCCAGCAGCTTGGCCAAGGGGGCGGGGAGCAATCAGCCCCAGCATTTT. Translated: CASSLAKGAGSNQPQHF.

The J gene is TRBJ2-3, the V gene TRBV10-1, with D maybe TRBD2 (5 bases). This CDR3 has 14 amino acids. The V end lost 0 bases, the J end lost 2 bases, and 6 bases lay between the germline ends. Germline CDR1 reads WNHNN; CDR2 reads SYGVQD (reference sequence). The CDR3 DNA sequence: TGCGCCAGCAGTGAGTCCCGGGACACAGATACGCAGTATTTT. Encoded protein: CASSESRDTDTQYF.

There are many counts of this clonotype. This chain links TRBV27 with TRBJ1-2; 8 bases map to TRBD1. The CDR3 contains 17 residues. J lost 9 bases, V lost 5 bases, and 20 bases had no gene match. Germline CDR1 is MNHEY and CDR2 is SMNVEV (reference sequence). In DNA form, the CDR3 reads TGTGCCAGCAGTCTATTGGGGAGCAGGGGGCAACTTCTACGCTACACCTTC. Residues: CASSLLGSRGQLLRYTF.

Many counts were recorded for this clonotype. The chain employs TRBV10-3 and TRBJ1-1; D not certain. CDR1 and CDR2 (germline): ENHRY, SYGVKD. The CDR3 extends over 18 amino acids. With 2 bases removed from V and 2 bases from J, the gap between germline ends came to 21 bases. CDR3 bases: TGTGCCATCAGTGAGCGTTCGGGCCCAGGTCGAAAAAACACTGAAGCTTTCTTT. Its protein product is CAISERSGPGRKNTEAFF.

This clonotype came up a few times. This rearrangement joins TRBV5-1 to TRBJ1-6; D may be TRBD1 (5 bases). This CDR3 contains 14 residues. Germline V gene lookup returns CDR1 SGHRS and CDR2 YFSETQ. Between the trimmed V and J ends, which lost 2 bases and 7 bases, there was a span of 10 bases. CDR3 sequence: CASSFQGNNSPLHF. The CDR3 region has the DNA TGCGCCAGCAGCTTCCAGGGTAACAATTCACCCCTCCACTTT.

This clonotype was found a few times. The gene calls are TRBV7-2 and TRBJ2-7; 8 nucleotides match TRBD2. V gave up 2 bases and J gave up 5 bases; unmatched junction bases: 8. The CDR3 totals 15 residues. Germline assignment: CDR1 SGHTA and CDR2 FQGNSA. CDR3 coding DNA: TGTGCCAGCAGCTTACAAGTGAGCGGGAGCAACGAGCAGTACTTC. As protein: CASSLQVSGSNEQYF.

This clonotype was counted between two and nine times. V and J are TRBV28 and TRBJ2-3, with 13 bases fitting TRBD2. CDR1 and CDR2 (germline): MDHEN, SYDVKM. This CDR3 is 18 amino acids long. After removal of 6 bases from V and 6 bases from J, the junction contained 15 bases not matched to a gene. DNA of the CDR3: TGTGCCAGCAGCCCCCCCTCGGGACTAGCGGGATCTTGGGATACGCAGTATTTT. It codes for CASSPPSGLAGSWDTQYF.

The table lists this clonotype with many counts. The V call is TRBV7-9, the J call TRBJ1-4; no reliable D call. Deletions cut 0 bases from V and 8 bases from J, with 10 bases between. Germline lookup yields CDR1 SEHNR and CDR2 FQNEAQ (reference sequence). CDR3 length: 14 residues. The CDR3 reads CASSLAAGGEKLFF. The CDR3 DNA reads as TGTGCCAGCAGCTTAGCTGCAGGCGGCGAAAAACTGTTTTTT.